This TCR beta chain was recovered during a study of OX40 agonist ivuxolimab in advanced cancers. About the research overall: A male proportion of over 75% was recorded, with mean age 60 years and range about 20 to 85. Partial responses were achieved by three patients: one hepatocellular carcinoma, two cutaneous melanoma. Earlier treatment with anti-PD-1, anti-PD-L1 or anti-CTLA-4 was permitted, and around 36% had received some. Study results and caveats: Low normalized T-cell clonal expansion was also seen in some nonresponders.

Sequenced by immunoSEQ multiplex PCR; TCRdb stores in-frame clones only, minus some. The sample shows some 71,000 clones, roughly 84% of them seen only once. A word on this clone: The antigen is unknown.

The CDR3 is 14 residues long. CDR1 and CDR2 from the germline V gene are PRHDT and FYEKMQ (reference sequence). V lost 4 bases to trimming and J lost 1 base, with 11 bases between them. This chain joins TRBV13 and TRBJ2-7; TRBD1 might be the D (6 bases). The sample here was CD4+ or CD8+ T cells sorted from blood, taken in a trial of the OX40 agonist ivuxolimab. This TCR came from an adult with an advanced solid tumor such as melanoma, head and neck, liver or kidney cancer. Here the CDR3 reads CASSYRELSYEQYF. DNA for the CDR3: TGTGCCAGCAGCTACAGGGAATTATCCTACGAGCAGTACTTC.